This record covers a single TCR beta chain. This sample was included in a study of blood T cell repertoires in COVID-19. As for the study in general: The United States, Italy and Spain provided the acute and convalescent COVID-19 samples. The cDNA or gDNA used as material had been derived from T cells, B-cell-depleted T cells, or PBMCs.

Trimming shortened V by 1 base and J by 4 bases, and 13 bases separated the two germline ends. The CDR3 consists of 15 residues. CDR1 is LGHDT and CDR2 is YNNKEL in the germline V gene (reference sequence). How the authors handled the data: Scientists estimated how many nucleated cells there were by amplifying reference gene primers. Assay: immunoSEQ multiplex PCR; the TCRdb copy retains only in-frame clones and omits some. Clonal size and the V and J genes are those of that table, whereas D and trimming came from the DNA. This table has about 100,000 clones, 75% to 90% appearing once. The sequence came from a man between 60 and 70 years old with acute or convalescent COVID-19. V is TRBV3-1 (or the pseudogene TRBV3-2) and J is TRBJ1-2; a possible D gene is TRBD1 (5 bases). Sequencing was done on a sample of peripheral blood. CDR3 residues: CASSQAEGRSYGYTF. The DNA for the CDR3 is TGTGCCAGCAGCCAAGCGGAGGGGCGTAGCTATGGCTACACCTTC.